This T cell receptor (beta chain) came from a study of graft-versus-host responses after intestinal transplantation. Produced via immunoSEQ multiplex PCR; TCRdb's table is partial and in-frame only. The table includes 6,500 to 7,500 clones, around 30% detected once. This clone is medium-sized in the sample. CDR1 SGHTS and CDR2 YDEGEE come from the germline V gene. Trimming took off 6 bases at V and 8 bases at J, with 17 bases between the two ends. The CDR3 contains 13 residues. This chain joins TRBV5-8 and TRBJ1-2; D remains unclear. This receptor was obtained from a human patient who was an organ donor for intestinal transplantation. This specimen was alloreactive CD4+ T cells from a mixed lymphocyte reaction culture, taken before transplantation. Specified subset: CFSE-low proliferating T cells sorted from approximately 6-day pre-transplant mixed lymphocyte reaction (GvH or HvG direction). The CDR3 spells CASTLGLRGGYTF. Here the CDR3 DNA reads TGTGCCAGCACCTTAGGACTAAGAGGAGGCTACACCTTC. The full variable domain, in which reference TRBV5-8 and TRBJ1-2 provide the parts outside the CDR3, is EAGVTQSPTHLIKTRGQQATLRCSPISGHTSVYWYQQALGLGLQFLLWYDEGEERNRGNFPPRFSGRQFPNYSSELNVNALELEDSALYLCASTLGLRGGYTFGSGTRLTVV.